This note documents a single TCR beta chain sequence. This entry comes from a study of blood T cell repertoires in COVID-19. Study in general: Samples of COVID-19 (acute and convalescent) were obtained from the United States, Italy and Spain. Sources were T cells, B-cell-depleted T cells, or PBMCs; the material itself was cDNA or gDNA.

The CDR3 consists of 19 residues. Trimming cost V 0 bases and J 0 bases; bases outside gene matches: 6. Germline V gene lookup returns CDR1 SGHRS and CDR2 YFSETQ. Original analysis: Amplification of reference gene primers was used by the study to estimate nucleated cell counts. This table comes from immunoSEQ multiplex PCR, and its TCRdb copy is limited to in-frame clones, with some not included. Clonal size and the V and J genes are those of that table, whereas D and trimming came from the DNA. The sample includes 200,000 to 300,000 clones, roughly nine tenths of them seen just once. This clonotype originated in a man aged 60 to 69 with acute or convalescent COVID-19. The rearrangement uses TRBV5-1 and TRBJ2-1; 13 bases align to TRBD2. Sequences were obtained from peripheral blood. The DNA of the CDR3 is TGCGCCAGCAGCTTGGTGGGACTAGCGGGACCCCGCTCCTACAATGAGCAGTTCTTC. This encodes CASSLVGLAGPRSYNEQFF.